This entry concerns a single TCR beta chain. It was patients with CD8+CD57+ cell expansion by flow cytometry who were chosen for sequencing. Genomic DNA, serving as template, underwent TCR beta VDJ and CDR3 profiling. TCRdb re-derived calls from the reads in MiXCR, one entry per CDR3 protein. The table has approximately 220,000 distinct CDR3 sequences, more than 45% seen once. Germline CDR1 and CDR2: SGHAT and FQNNGV. The CDR3 has 14 amino acids. Trimming cost V 4 bases and J 5 bases, with 14 bases left between them. The data were obtained in a study of CD8+CD57+ T cells in acquired aplastic anemia. The chain couples TRBV11-2 to TRBJ2-5; perhaps D is TRBD1 or TRBD2 (5 bases each). This receptor was obtained from a human donor with aplastic anemia. Sequences were obtained from sorted CD4+, CD8+, or CD8+CD57+ T cells (not recorded which) from PBMCs. Here the CDR3 DNA reads TGTGCCAGCAGCTCAGGGACGGCGCGGGAGACCCAGTACTTC. It is translated as CASSSGTARETQYF. The complete variable domain, with remaining parts taken from reference TRBV11-2 and TRBJ2-5, reads EAGVAQSPRYKIIEKRQSVAFWCNPISGHATLYWYQQILGQGPKLLIQFQNNGVVDDSQLPKDRFSAERLKGVDSTLKIQPAKLEDSAVYLCASSSGTARETQYFGPGTRLLVL.